This T cell receptor (beta chain) is drawn from a study of T cells after posttransplantation cyclophosphamide. Method: immunoSEQ multiplex PCR; TCRdb's copy keeps in-frame clones and lacks some. The specimen has about 36,000 clones, none found just once. This clone was seen repeatedly, ten times or more. Sequenced material: PBMCs. The receptor was isolated from a girl aged 10 to 17 in good health, CMV-negative, and a related stem cell transplant donor.

CDR3 DNA: TGCGCCAGCAGCCAAGGACAGGGGACGACCTATGGCTACACCTTC. Translation gives CASSQGQGTTYGYTF. The chain carries TRBV4-1 and TRBJ1-2; 8 nucleotides align to TRBD1. With V trimmed by 1 base and J by 4 bases, 5 bases remained unmatched. CDR1 MGHRA and CDR2 YSYEKL come from the germline V gene. The length of the CDR3 is 15 residues.